These 32 T cell receptor beta chains share one sample of origin, sequenced in a study of T cell repertoires in cytomegalovirus infection. These receptors' antigens are unknown. MiXCR was run by TCRdb on the reads, yielding one entry per CDR3 protein. The sample holds under 150,000 distinct CDR3 sequences, around 31% seen once. Material: CD8+ T cells from cultured PBMCs, obtained from culture after CMV antigen stimulation. The receptors shown here come from a human donor in good health (CMV status not recorded). Some clones in this sample may be carry-over from other donors' samples.

The chain joins TRBV7-9 to TRBJ2-2; D may match TRBD1 or TRBD2 (6 bases each). CDR3 length equals 16 residues. From germline, CDR1 is SEHNR and CDR2 FQNEAQ (reference sequence). Trimming cost V 1 base and J 0 bases, with 9 bases left between them. The DNA of the CDR3 is TGTGCCAGCAGCTTAGTCGGGGGCCCGAACACCGGGGAGCTGTTTTTT. This translates into CASSLVGGPNTGELFF.

The V call is TRBV2, the J call TRBJ2-1, with D possibly matching TRBD1 (5 bases). Trimming cost V 1 base and J 2 bases, with 9 bases left between them. Germline lookup yields CDR1 SNHLY and CDR2 FYNNEI. This CDR3 has 15 amino acids. DNA of the CDR3: TGTGCCAGCAGTGAAGAAGGGGCGGCCTACAATGAGCAGTTCTTC. Encoded protein: CASSEEGAAYNEQFF.

There are a few counts of this clonotype. The V and J genes are TRBV15 and TRBJ2-1, with 9 nucleotides matching TRBD1. Trimming at V came to 0 bases and at J to 6 bases, leaving 21 bases not matched to a gene. From germline, CDR1 is LNHNV and CDR2 YYDKDF (reference sequence). This CDR3 contains 21 residues. The CDR3 DNA reads as TGTGCCACCAGCAGAGATTCGGTGGGACAGGGTGGGGGGAGGGGTTCCAATGAGCAGTTCTTC. This translates into CATSRDSVGQGGGRGSNEQFF.

This clonotype came up a few times. The CDR3 here is CASSEPGQGLLNSYEQYF. The CDR3 DNA reads as TGTGCCAGCAGCGAACCAGGACAGGGGCTGCTCAACTCCTACGAGCAGTACTTC. The chain employs TRBV5-6 and TRBJ2-7; 9 nucleotides match TRBD1. This CDR3 is built from 18 residues. V shed 4 bases and J 0 bases; nucleotides not matched to a gene: 14. Germline CDR1 reads SGHDT; CDR2 reads YYEEEE.

This clonotype was counted only a few times. This chain connects TRBV19 to TRBJ2-1; D gene ambiguous. The CDR3 runs 16 residues. Trimming took 1 base from V and 0 from J, leaving 10 bases between them. Germline-derived CDR1 and CDR2 are LNHDA and SQIVND (reference sequence). This chain's CDR3 is CASSIVAVASYNEQFF. As DNA, the CDR3 is TGTGCCAGTAGTATAGTCGCGGTTGCCTCCTACAATGAGCAGTTCTTC.

This chain uses TRBV7-9 with TRBJ1-3; TRBD1 matches at 9 bases. Trimming took 5 bases from V and 1 from J; bases not matched to a gene: 12. CDR3 size: 18 residues. Germline CDR1 reads SEHNR; CDR2 reads FQNEAQ (reference sequence). CDR3 DNA: TGTGCCAGCAGCCCTAGGCTGGACAGGGGTGTGTCTGGAAACACCATATATTTT. It specifies CASSPRLDRGVSGNTIYF.

This chain joins TRBV6-2 or TRBV6-3 and TRBJ1-5, with no clear D. CDR1 and CDR2 (germline): MNHEY, SVGEGT. The CDR3 extends over 14 amino acids. V dropped 4 bases and J dropped 3 bases, with 10 bases sitting between them. The DNA for the CDR3 is TGTGCCAGCAGTTTCGGGGTCCACAATCAGCCCCAGCATTTT. Translation gives CASSFGVHNQPQHF.

Concerning this clonotype: This could be a read error, since a much larger clone is one nucleotide away. The rearrangement joins TRBV5-4 to TRBJ2-4; perhaps TRBD1 as D (5 bases). Germline CDR1 reads SGHNT; CDR2 reads YYREEE (reference sequence). The CDR3 consists of 15 residues. As DNA, the CDR3 is TGTGCCAGCAGCTTGGGGGCAGGGCCGAAAAACATTCAGTGCTTC. This encodes CASSLGAGPKNIQCF.

This chain connects TRBV11-2 to TRBJ1-2, with TRBD1 identical over 8 bases. The CDR3 consists of 16 residues. The ends lost 5 bases at V and 5 bases at J; junction bases unmatched: 13. Germline V gives CDR1 SGHAT, CDR2 FQNNGV. CDR3 protein: CASSHPGQGGHYGYTF. As DNA, the CDR3 is TGTGCCAGCAGCCACCCTGGACAGGGTGGGCATTATGGCTACACCTTC.

The table lists this clonotype with a few counts. This chain links TRBV7-6 with TRBJ2-5; no clear D. The V end lost 5 bases, the J end lost 0 bases, and 13 bases lay between the germline ends. Per the germline V gene, CDR1 is SGHVS and CDR2 is FNYEAQ. There are 15 residues in the CDR3. The CDR3 spells CASSVETLYQETQYF. In nucleotides, the CDR3 is TGTGCCAGCAGCGTAGAGACACTGTACCAAGAGACCCAGTACTTC.

Ten or more counts support this clonotype. V gene TRBV5-5 combines with J gene TRBJ2-2, with 9 positions matching TRBD2. The CDR3 has 16 residues. Losses at the gene ends were 0 bases for V and 2 bases for J; bases not matched to a gene: 2. Germline V gene sequence: CDR1 SGHKS, CDR2 YYEKEE (reference sequence). This CDR3 is CASSLGTSANTGELFF. DNA of the CDR3: TGTGCCAGCAGCTTGGGGACTAGCGCTAACACCGGGGAGCTGTTTTTT.

This clonotype is a singleton in its sample. The V and J genes are TRBV6-5 and TRBJ2-5; TRBD1 agrees at 7 bases. This CDR3 has 15 amino acids. From germline, CDR1 is MNHEY and CDR2 SVGAGI. J lost 5 bases, V lost 6 bases, and 12 bases had no gene match. For the CDR3, the DNA is TGTGCCAGCAGGGACAGGCCCTCAACCATGGAGACCCAGTACTTC. Translation gives CASRDRPSTMETQYF.

Only a few counts were recorded for this clonotype. This chain uses TRBV6-5 with TRBJ2-7; a possible D gene is TRBD2 (6 bases). The CDR3 is made up of 15 amino acids. Trimming stripped 0 bases from V and 4 bases from J, with 13 bases between. Germline V lookup: CDR1 MNHEY, CDR2 SVGAGI. Here the CDR3 reads CASSYSGWDSYEQYF. The CDR3 DNA follows: TGTGCCAGCAGTTACTCTGGCTGGGACTCGTACGAGCAGTACTTC.

V is TRBV4-1 and J is TRBJ1-2; a possible D gene is TRBD1 (5 bases). The CDR3 extends over 16 amino acids. Per germline, CDR1 MGHRA and CDR2 YSYEKL. Trimming pared 0 bases from V and 4 bases from J, leaving 15 bases between. CDR3 sequence reads: CASSQDQAGLGYGYTF. CDR3 coding DNA: TGCGCCAGCAGCCAAGATCAAGCAGGGTTGGGCTATGGCTACACCTTC.

This clonotype was picked up a small number of times. The chain uses TRBV19 and TRBJ1-3; D remains unclear. The CDR3 has 16 amino acids. Trimming removed 5 bases at V and 4 bases at J, with 18 bases between. Germline loops: CDR1 LNHDA, CDR2 SQIVND (reference sequence). CDR3: CASSPAARSFGNTIYF. The CDR3 DNA reads TGTGCCAGTAGTCCCGCCGCAAGATCCTTCGGAAACACCATATATTTT.

The chain links TRBV7-2 to TRBJ2-7, with TRBD1 identical over 9 bases. The CDR3 is 15 amino acids. Germline V gene sequence: CDR1 SGHTA, CDR2 FQGNSA. The V and J ends lost 5 bases and 3 bases, in that order; junction bases with no gene match: 8. The CDR3 sequence: CASSPGTGPGYEQYF. CDR3 in DNA: TGTGCCAGCAGCCCGGGGACAGGGCCAGGCTACGAGCAGTACTTC.

The chain uses TRBV4-1 and TRBJ2-7; no clear D gene. This CDR3 region has 13 residues. V lost 4 bases to trimming and J lost 4 bases, with 11 bases between them. CDR1 is MGHRA, CDR2 YSYEKL, per germline. The CDR3 reads CASSLRAFYEQYF. The CDR3 nucleotides are TGCGCCAGCAGCCTTCGGGCCTTTTACGAGCAGTACTTC.

The chain links TRBV6-5 to TRBJ2-2; weak D call: TRBD1 (6 bases). The CDR3 consists of 15 residues. Per the germline V gene, CDR1 is MNHEY and CDR2 is SVGAGI. V shed 2 bases and J shed 3 bases, with 10 bases lying between them. CDR3 sequence (DNA): TGTGCCAGCAGTTACGGGGACACCTACACCGGGGAGCTGTTTTTT. This translates into CASSYGDTYTGELFF.

The gene calls are TRBV12-3 or TRBV12-4 and TRBJ1-2, with 7 bases matching TRBD1. The CDR3 consists of 11 residues. Trimming cost V 5 bases and J 10 bases; bases outside gene matches: 4. CDR3 nucleotides: TGTGCCAGCAGTGGGGGACAGTTCTACACCTTC. As protein: CASSGGQFYTF.

As regards this clonotype: One junction end disagrees with the germline gene, perhaps due to a read error. The V gene is TRBV20-1, the J gene TRBJ1-6, with unresolved D. The length of the CDR3 is 15 residues. The V gene's germline CDR1 is DFQATT and CDR2 SNEGSKA (reference sequence). The CDR3 here is CSTRARAVSGSPLHF. DNA of the CDR3: TGCAGTACTAGAGCTCGCGCAGTATCAGGATCACCCCTCCACTTT.

This rearrangement joins TRBV20-1 to TRBJ2-3; no reliable D call. From germline, CDR1 is DFQATT and CDR2 SNEGSKA (reference sequence). The CDR3 covers 15 residues. V was trimmed by 1 base and J by 4 bases, leaving 15 bases between them. The CDR3 here is CSARVSPLSSDTQYF. The CDR3 bases are TGCAGTGCTAGAGTGTCCCCACTCTCGTCAGATACGCAGTATTTT.

The gene calls are TRBV7-9 and TRBJ1-1; D remains unclear. The CDR3 is made up of 11 amino acids. V was cut by 4 bases and J by 7 bases, with 7 bases left in between. Germline V gives CDR1 SEHNR, CDR2 FQNEAQ (reference sequence). The CDR3 protein is CASSCGVEAFF. Here the CDR3 DNA reads TGTGCCAGCAGCTGTGGAGTTGAAGCTTTCTTT.

Worth noting for this clonotype: A much larger clone differs by one base, so this may be a read error. This sequence joins TRBV7-8 and TRBJ2-1, with D tentatively TRBD2 (5 bases). The ends were cut back, 5 bases at V and 7 bases at J, with 9 bases in the middle. The CDR3 loop spans 12 amino acids. Germline V lookup: CDR1 SGHVS, CDR2 FQNEAQ. For the CDR3, the DNA is TGTGCCAGCAGCAGAAGGAGGAATGAGCAGTTCTTC. It specifies CASSRRRNEQFF.

The chain employs TRBV12-3 or TRBV12-4 and TRBJ2-2, with 9 bases fitting TRBD1. This CDR3 contains 19 residues. After removal of 6 bases from V and 6 bases from J, the junction contained 20 bases not matched to a gene. The CDR3 reads CASSQIGTPGTGPAGELFF. The CDR3 DNA sequence: TGTGCCAGCAGCCAGATAGGGACCCCGGGGACAGGGCCCGCCGGGGAGCTGTTTTTT.

The V gene is TRBV7-9, the J gene TRBJ2-7, with D possibly TRBD2 on 6 matching bases. The CDR3 is 15 residues long. V lost 1 base, J lost 7 bases, and 17 bases lay in between. The germline CDR1 and CDR2 sequences are SEHNR and FQNEAQ (reference sequence). CDR3 residues: CASSLVGGGAREQYF. In DNA form, the CDR3 reads TGTGCCAGCAGCTTAGTTGGCGGCGGGGCTCGAGAGCAGTACTTC.

V and J are TRBV4-1 and TRBJ1-1, with a weak D call TRBD1 (6 bases). This CDR3 is 17 amino acids long. Germline assignment: CDR1 MGHRA and CDR2 YSYEKL. The ends were cut back, 1 base at V and 9 bases at J, with 24 bases in the middle. CDR3 loop: CASSQGGRTVIWEKAFF. CDR3 sequence (DNA): TGCGCCAGCAGCCAAGGGGGGCGGACAGTTATTTGGGAGAAAGCTTTCTTT.

Details on this clonotype: An end of the junction differs from the germline gene, which may be a read error. This chain's CDR3 is CASSSGTYYNKQFF. CDR3 sequence (DNA): TGTGCCAGTAGCTCCGGGACTTACTACAATAAGCAGTTCTTC. The V call is TRBV19, the J call TRBJ2-1; D possibly corresponds to TRBD2 (6 bases). This CDR3 comprises 14 residues. Germline V gives CDR1 LNHDA, CDR2 SQIVND (reference sequence).

This clonotype was detected many times. The CDR3 nucleotides read TGTGCCAGCAGTTTCGAAATAGGGGTCACCGGGGAGCTGTTTTTT. Translation gives CASSFEIGVTGELFF. The chain is built from TRBV12-3 or TRBV12-4 and TRBJ2-2; D perhaps matches TRBD1 (5 bases). Trimming took 3 bases from V and 4 from J, leaving 12 bases between them. The CDR3 covers 15 residues.

V and J are TRBV4-1 and TRBJ2-7, with 10 bases identical to TRBD1. The CDR3 spans 16 residues. Germline V gene sequence: CDR1 MGHRA, CDR2 YSYEKL. V shed 0 bases, J shed 5 bases, and the junction held 7 bases outside the gene matches. The CDR3 nucleotides read TGCGCCAGCAGCCAAGATCAGGGACAGGGGTTCGACGAGCAGTACTTC. Its protein is CASSQDQGQGFDEQYF.

The chain combines TRBV4-1 with TRBJ2-7; D may correspond to TRBD1 or TRBD2 (6 bases each). CDR1 and CDR2 (germline): MGHRA, YSYEKL. The germline V and J ends were trimmed by 4 bases and 0 bases, with 13 bases remaining between them. The length of the CDR3 is 15 residues. Here the CDR3 reads CASSPEGVTSYEQYF. CDR3 coding DNA: TGCGCCAGCAGCCCGGAGGGGGTTACCTCCTACGAGCAGTACTTC.

This clonotype was detected a few times. The J gene is TRBJ1-2, the V gene TRBV7-8; D gene unclear. Trimming left V 5 bases short and J 4 bases short, with 17 bases between. Per the germline V gene, CDR1 is SGHVS and CDR2 is FQNEAQ. The CDR3 is made up of 15 amino acids. The CDR3 sequence: CASSENFPSRYGYTF. In DNA form, the CDR3 reads TGTGCCAGCAGCGAGAATTTCCCGTCCCGCTATGGCTACACCTTC.

The chain joins TRBV20-1 to TRBJ1-1, with TRBD1 identical over 9 bases. The CDR3 is 14 residues long. Germline-derived CDR1 and CDR2 are DFQATT and SNEGSKA (reference sequence). V trimming: 5 bases; J trimming: 4 bases; junction bases outside the gene matches: 8. CDR3 amino acids: CSAPTRDRATEAFF. The CDR3 nucleotides read TGCAGTGCTCCCACCCGGGACAGGGCCACTGAAGCTTTCTTT.